The next 20 T cell receptor beta chains were all read from a single sample in a study of beta chain features in type 1 diabetes. Study outcomes and limitations: Moderate but significant shortening of TCRB CDR3s was recorded in all four CD4+ subsets from Type 1 diabetes patients.

No antigen has been assigned to these receptors. Reverse transcription of all isolated RNA meant that expressed TCRB transcripts were sequenced. Only in-frame clones appear in the TCRdb table, and some are missing; sequencing was by immunoSEQ multiplex PCR. The data show 300,000 to 350,000 clones, around 9% seen once. Material: central memory CD4+ T cells from blood. These TCRs come from a man aged 25 to 40 with type 1 diabetes.

The J gene is TRBJ2-2, the V gene TRBV13; possible D gene TRBD2, 7 bases. The CDR3 loop spans 13 amino acids. Germline CDR1 PRHDT, CDR2 FYEKMQ (reference sequence). V dropped 10 bases and J dropped 4 bases, with 13 bases sitting between them. The DNA of the CDR3 is TGTGCCACCGGCGGGGGCCCCACCGGGGAGCTGTTTTTT. Translating it yields CATGGGPTGELFF. The variable domain in full, completed from reference TRBV13 and TRBJ2-2, reads AAGVIQSPRHLIKEKRETATLKCYPIPRHDTVYWYQQGPGQDPQFLISFYEKMQSDKGSIPDRFSAQQFSDYHSELNMSSLELGDSALYFCATGGGPTGELFFGEGSRLTVL.

At least ten counts were recorded for this clone. V gene TRBV19 combines with J gene TRBJ2-1, with D unclear. V lost 8 bases, J lost 9 bases, and 14 bases lay in between. This CDR3 contains 12 residues. CDR1 and CDR2 (germline): LNHDA, SQIVND (reference sequence). Here the CDR3 reads CASSNLLSEQFF. The DNA for the CDR3 is TGTGCCAGTTCCAATCTGTTGAGTGAGCAGTTCTTC.

The V and J genes are TRBV7-9 and TRBJ1-6; D may be TRBD1 (6 bases). Germline V gene sequence: CDR1 SEHNR, CDR2 FQNEAQ (reference sequence). V was cut by 1 base and J by 7 bases, with 11 bases left in between. The CDR3 consists of 15 residues. CDR3 region: CASSLGQDFNSPLHF. The DNA for the CDR3 is TGTGCCAGCAGCTTAGGACAGGATTTCAATTCACCCCTCCACTTT.

This clone has a handful of counts. This chain connects TRBV5-1 to TRBJ2-5; 7 nucleotides align to TRBD2. The V gene's germline CDR1 is SGHRS and CDR2 YFSETQ. This CDR3 region has 16 residues. J was trimmed by 2 bases and V by 1 base; bases with no gene match: 8. The CDR3 sequence is CASSLLPGRTQETQYF. The CDR3 nucleotides are TGCGCCAGCAGCTTGCTCCCCGGGAGGACACAAGAGACCCAGTACTTC.

This clone appeared a few times. The rearrangement links TRBV7-6 to TRBJ2-3; no reliable D call. Germline V lookup: CDR1 SGHVS, CDR2 FNYEAQ. Trimming left V 5 bases short and J 2 bases short, with 5 bases between. This CDR3 comprises 12 residues. The DNA for the CDR3 is TGTGCCAGCAGCCCAGACACAGATACGCAGTATTTT. Amino acid sequence: CASSPDTDTQYF. Variable domain in full (rest from reference TRBV7-6 and TRBJ2-3): GAGVSQSPRYKVTKRGQDVALRCDPISGHVSLYWYRQALGQGPEFLTYFNYEAQQDKSGLPNDRFSAERPEGSISTLTIQRTEQRDSAMYRCASSPDTDTQYFGPGTRLTVL.

Worth noting for this clone: Distinct nucleotide sequences in the sample also encode this CDR3. The chain uses TRBV7-9 and TRBJ2-5, with D unclear. The germline V gene has CDR1 SEHNR and CDR2 FQNEAQ (reference sequence). Trimming stripped 5 bases from V and 0 bases from J, with 4 bases between. The CDR3 has 12 amino acids. CDR3 nucleotides: TGTGCCAGCAGCCCGCACCAAGAGACCCAGTACTTC. It translates to CASSPHQETQYF.

The gene calls are TRBV7-2 and TRBJ2-1; D is perhaps TRBD2 (7 bases). Trimming took 5 bases from V and 5 from J, leaving 16 bases between them. The CDR3 has 15 residues. The V gene's germline CDR1 is SGHTA and CDR2 FQGNSA. CDR3 amino acids: CASSGTGGRHNEQFF. Here the CDR3 DNA reads TGTGCCAGCAGCGGAACGGGGGGCCGCCACAATGAGCAGTTCTTC.

This chain uses TRBV5-6 with TRBJ1-6; D not resolved. The V end lost 4 bases, the J end lost 6 bases, and 11 bases lay between the germline ends. The CDR3 sequence is 14 residues long. Germline CDR1 SGHDT, CDR2 YYEEEE. This chain's CDR3 is CASSRLELNSPLHF. The CDR3 DNA reads TGTGCCAGCAGCCGACTAGAGCTTAATTCACCCCTCCACTTT.

This clone was counted only a few times. This chain connects TRBV5-6 to TRBJ2-5, with a possible D match to TRBD1 (5 bases). Germline loops: CDR1 SGHDT, CDR2 YYEEEE. CDR3 size: 14 residues. Trimming left V 1 base short and J 0 bases short, with 7 bases between. The CDR3 DNA sequence: TGTGCCAGCAGCTTGCCGACAGACCAAGAGACCCAGTACTTC. Protein sequence: CASSLPTDQETQYF.

This clone was detected only a few times. The chain couples TRBV11-2 to TRBJ1-2; 11 positions match TRBD1. Germline lookup yields CDR1 SGHAT and CDR2 FQNNGV. The CDR3 has 15 amino acids. After removal of 4 bases from V and 4 bases from J, the junction contained 5 bases not matched to a gene. As DNA, the CDR3 is TGTGCCAGCAGCTCATGGACAGGGGGCGGCTATGGCTACACCTTC. Amino acid sequence: CASSSWTGGGYGYTF.

V usage is TRBV27 and J usage is TRBJ2-1, with TRBD1 matching 8 bases. J gave up 13 bases and V 4 bases, and 15 bases lay outside the gene matches. This CDR3 comprises 15 residues. Germline values: CDR1 MNHEY, CDR2 SMNVEV (reference sequence). For the CDR3, the DNA is TGTGCCAGCAGTTCCTCTCCGGGACAGGAGGCTGTACAGTTCTTC. Residues: CASSSSPGQEAVQFF.

This clone was picked up a small number of times. The chain is built from TRBV7-2 and TRBJ1-6; weak D call: TRBD1 (5 bases). This CDR3 has 16 residues. V was trimmed by 1 base and J by 7 bases, leaving 14 bases between them. Germline CDR1 is SGHTA and CDR2 is FQGNSA. The CDR3 bases are TGTGCCAGCAGCTTAGGAGGTATAGGGACGAATTCACCCCTCCACTTT. Translation: CASSLGGIGTNSPLHF.

This clone was observed a handful of times. V and J are TRBV19 and TRBJ2-2, with D possibly being TRBD2 (6 bases). Germline CDR1 is LNHDA and CDR2 is SQIVND (reference sequence). CDR3 size: 17 residues. Trimming left V 5 bases short and J 3 bases short, with 19 bases between. CDR3 DNA sequence: TGTGCCAGTAGTTTTCGATTCGGGAGTGGGGACACCGGGGAGCTGTTTTTT. Translated: CASSFRFGSGDTGELFF.

As concerns this clone: Other nucleotide sequences from this sample produce the same CDR3. The rearrangement joins TRBV7-9 to TRBJ2-3, with D perhaps given as TRBD1 or TRBD2 (5 bases each). Per the germline V gene, CDR1 is SEHNR and CDR2 is FQNEAQ (reference sequence). CDR3 size: 13 residues. Between the trimmed V and J ends, which lost 5 bases and 4 bases, there was a span of 10 bases. CDR3 coding DNA: TGTGCCAGCAGCGAAGGGACGCCAGATACGCAGTATTTT. Translating it yields CASSEGTPDTQYF.

In this sample, this clone turned up a few times. The chain carries TRBV6-6 and TRBJ2-7, with TRBD1 as a possible D gene (7 bases). This CDR3 region has 13 residues. The germline V and J ends were trimmed by 6 bases and 6 bases, with 15 bases remaining between them. Looked up from germline, CDR1 is MNHNY and CDR2 is SVGAGI (reference sequence). CDR3 protein: CASRASAGGEQYF. In nucleotides, the CDR3 is TGTGCCAGCAGGGCTAGCGCAGGGGGCGAGCAGTACTTC.

The V call is TRBV5-1, the J call TRBJ1-5; 7 bases are a match to TRBD1. The germline CDR1 and CDR2 sequences are SGHRS and YFSETQ. V lost 3 bases to trimming and J lost 1 base; unmatched junction nucleotides: 4. The CDR3 is 15 amino acids. The CDR3 loop is CASSSRGESNQPQHF. As DNA, the CDR3 is TGCGCCAGCAGCTCCAGGGGGGAAAGCAATCAGCCCCAGCATTTT.

This clone was detected only a few times. This sequence joins TRBV30 and TRBJ2-3, with 7 positions matching TRBD1. The V gene's germline CDR1 is GTSNPN and CDR2 SVGIG (reference sequence). Trimming removed 5 bases from V and 7 bases from J; junction bases left unmatched: 12. This CDR3 contains 14 residues. Here the CDR3 reads CAWQGTASLNTQYF. CDR3 in DNA: TGTGCCTGGCAAGGGACAGCCTCTCTTAATACGCAGTATTTT.

This clone was found a few times. The chain recombines TRBV21-1 with TRBJ2-3. TRBV21-1 is a listed pseudogene. This CDR3 contains 15 residues. CDR3 sequence reads: CASIQIPPRADTQYF. In DNA form, the CDR3 reads TGTGCCAGCATCCAGATCCCCCCACGCGCAGATACGCAGTATTTT.

This clone has just a few counts. The chain employs TRBV29-1 and TRBJ2-3; 9 bases match TRBD1. The CDR3 loop spans 15 amino acids. Trimming took 5 bases from V and 2 from J; bases not matched to a gene: 8. Germline V gene lookup returns CDR1 SQVTM and CDR2 ANQGSEA. CDR3 coding DNA: TGCAGCGTTCTCCCCACACAGGGGGCCACAGATACGCAGTATTTT. As protein: CSVLPTQGATDTQYF.

This clone was seen more than once but under ten times. The chain couples TRBV7-2 to TRBJ2-3; possible D gene TRBD2, 6 bases. The V end was cut by 5 bases, the J end by 2 bases, with 14 bases between. Germline V lookup: CDR1 SGHTA, CDR2 FQGNSA. This CDR3 comprises 15 residues. This CDR3 reads CASSAGDSHTDTQYF. In DNA, the CDR3 is TGTGCCAGCAGCGCCGGGGACTCACACACAGATACGCAGTATTTT.